The present T cell receptor beta chain was sequenced within a study of shared clonotypes between healthy human individuals. Authors' methods: There were no quality scores in the junction-only immunoSEQ sequences, so filtering differed. Produced via immunoSEQ multiplex PCR; TCRdb's table is partial and in-frame only. V and J calls and clone size are given by that table; D and trimming were obtained from the DNA. The profile shows some 740,000 clones, about 91% of them singletons. Germline assignment: CDR1 SEHNR and CDR2 FQNEAQ (reference sequence). Trimming removed 5 bases from V and 1 base from J, with 12 bases in between. The CDR3 runs to 14 residues. Terminally differentiated effector memory CD45RA+ cells were left out of the naive CD8 fraction, which was CD45RO-negative and positively selected for CCR7.

The sample comprised naive CD8+ T cells sorted from blood. This chain uses TRBV7-9 with TRBJ2-7; weak D call: TRBD1 (5 bases). This clonotype was sampled from a man aged 25-45 years in good health. As DNA, the CDR3 is TGTGCCAGCAGCGCCACAGGCCCTTCCTACGAGCAGTACTTC. Translation gives CASSATGPSYEQYF. Supplemented by reference TRBV7-9 and TRBJ2-7, the full variable domain reads DTGVSQNPRHKITKRGQNVTFRCDPISEHNRLYWYRQTLGQGPEFLTYFQNEAQLEKSRLLSDRFSAERPKGSFSTLEIQRTEQGDSAMYLCASSATGPSYEQYFGPGTRLTVT.